This T cell receptor (beta chain) was observed in a study of T-cell memory formation after mild COVID-19. At the level of the study: The study found TCR clusters largely donor specific.

As for this clonotype: Its antigen remains unknown.

TCRdb fed the 5' RACE reads into MiXCR, producing one record per CDR3 protein. The sample includes about 210,000 distinct CDR3 sequences, over 9.5% of them seen just once. Germline CDR1 LGHDT, CDR2 YNNKEL (reference sequence). CDR3 length equals 13 residues. V lost 2 bases, J lost 8 bases, and 13 bases lay in between. Broader study findings: Day 15 to 85 contractors were CD4/CD8 balanced; later expanders leaned CD4+. Pre-infection memory carried some responding clones, suggesting that cross-reactive memory joined.

Sequenced material: PBMCs or a T cell subset sorted from them (not recorded which). The V and J genes are TRBV3-1 and TRBJ2-7, with D perhaps being TRBD1 or TRBD2 (5 bases each). The sequence derives from a man between 18 and 35 years old who had mild COVID-19 (a few samples of this study predate the infection). Cell type and time point are not known. CDR3 DNA: TGTGCCAGCAGCCAATTCCTGGGGGTTCAGCAGTACTTC. As protein: CASSQFLGVQQYF.